This TCR beta chain was captured by sequencing in a study of T-cell reconstitution after alpha-beta-depleted transplantation in children. Germline V lookup: CDR1 MGHRA, CDR2 YSYEKL. V lost 4 bases, J lost 6 bases, and 9 bases lay in between. This CDR3 has 13 residues. Library preparation (for TCRbeta) was performed with unique molecular identifiers. Via MiXCR, TCRdb re-called the PCR reads, giving one row per CDR3 protein. The repertoire holds 500,000 to 750,000 distinct CDR3 sequences, with approximately 30% as singletons. This TCR came from a boy less than two years old with Wiskott-Aldrich syndrome, due to receive a stem cell transplant. The material was PBMCs, obtained before TCRalphabeta/CD19-depleted stem cell transplant. The genes are TRBV4-1 and TRBJ1-4; D perhaps matches TRBD1 (6 bases). CDR3 nucleotides: TGCGCCAGCAGCCCGCGACAGGATGAAAAACTGTTTTTT. This codes for CASSPRQDEKLFF.